The 14 T cell receptor beta chains given below trace back to one sample, sequenced in a study of CD8 T cells in Susac syndrome. Reverse transcription of 0.5 to 1 ug RNA was performed with random hexamers. Each CDR3 protein gets one entry after TCRdb re-called the immunoSEQ multiplex PCR reads with MiXCR. This sample has a few hundred thousand distinct CDR3 sequences, with approximately 85% found just once. The specimen sequenced was CD8+ T cells from PBMCs. The receptors derive from a human donor with multiple sclerosis.

The V call is TRBV4-1, the J call TRBJ2-4; D possibly corresponds to TRBD1 (5 bases). V was shortened by 1 base and J by 1 base, with 23 bases between the two germline ends. CDR3 length: 20 residues. Germline V lookup: CDR1 MGHRA, CDR2 YSYEKL. Here the CDR3 reads CASSQVGLDKSGLAKNIQYF. CDR3 nucleotide sequence: TGCGCCAGCAGCCAAGTTGGGCTAGATAAATCAGGGTTGGCCAAAAACATTCAGTACTTC.

The CDR3 DNA follows: TGCGCCAGCAGCCTATCGGGACAGGACATTCTGTGGGGTCAGTACTTC. Its translation is CASSLSGQDILWGQYF. The gene calls are TRBV4-1 and TRBJ2-4; 8 nucleotides align to TRBD1. Germline V lookup: CDR1 MGHRA, CDR2 YSYEKL. The CDR3 has 16 residues. The V segment lost 4 bases and the J segment 12 bases; nucleotides outside the gene matches: 17.

The chain carries TRBV9 and TRBJ2-1, with TRBD2 identical over 8 bases. The V and J ends lost 3 bases and 8 bases, in that order; junction bases with no gene match: 13. The germline gives CDR1 SGDLS, CDR2 YYNGEE. The CDR3 length is 16 residues. The CDR3 reads CASSAKSGGPGDEQFF. The CDR3 bases are TGTGCCAGCAGCGCAAAGAGCGGGGGCCCCGGGGATGAGCAGTTCTTC.

Only a few counts were recorded for this clonotype. The chain recombines TRBV19 with TRBJ2-7, with D possibly matching TRBD1 (6 bases). V was trimmed by 5 bases and J by 3 bases, leaving 11 bases between them. CDR1 LNHDA and CDR2 SQIVND come from the germline V gene (reference sequence). The CDR3 totals 13 residues. The CDR3 nucleotides read TGTGCCAGTAGTTTCGGGACAATCTACGAGCAGTACTTC. Protein product: CASSFGTIYEQYF.

The chain links TRBV7-9 to TRBJ2-1, with TRBD2 matching over 11 bases. CDR1 is SEHNR, CDR2 FQNEAQ, per germline (reference sequence). The CDR3 has 16 amino acids. V dropped 5 bases and J dropped 9; count of bases not matched to a gene: 12. CDR3 sequence reads: CASSTSSGGRWVEQFF. The CDR3 nucleotides are TGTGCCAGCAGCACATCTAGCGGGGGGCGGTGGGTTGAGCAGTTCTTC.

A single count supports this clonotype. The chain recombines TRBV24-1 with TRBJ2-3, with D maybe TRBD2 (6 bases). Germline CDR1 KGHDR, CDR2 SFDVKD. CDR3 length: 16 amino acids. The germline V and J ends were trimmed by 4 bases and 3 bases, with 16 bases remaining between them. CDR3 DNA: TGTGCCACCAGTGACCGGGGAGGTGTTGGGACAGATACGCAGTATTTT. Translating gives CATSDRGGVGTDTQYF.

The sample holds one count of this clonotype. The chain couples TRBV4-1 to TRBJ2-7; no clear D. V shed 4 bases and J shed 6 bases, with 10 bases lying between them. Germline CDR1 and CDR2: MGHRA and YSYEKL. CDR3 length: 12 amino acids. The chain's CDR3 is CASSLTVGEQYF. DNA for the CDR3: TGCGCCAGCAGCCTCACAGTGGGCGAGCAGTACTTC.

The chain couples TRBV29-1 to TRBJ2-1, with no clear D. Between the trimmed V and J ends, which lost 3 bases and 1 base, there was a span of 13 bases. CDR1 is SQVTM, CDR2 ANQGSEA, per germline. The CDR3 runs 15 residues. The CDR3: CSVEGSSQSYNEQFF. CDR3 nucleotides: TGCAGCGTTGAGGGATCGTCACAGTCCTACAATGAGCAGTTCTTC.

V usage is TRBV7-9 and J usage is TRBJ2-3, with D perhaps matching TRBD1 (6 bases). This CDR3 region has 17 residues. The ends were cut back, 4 bases at V and 8 bases at J, with 25 bases in the middle. CDR1 is SEHNR, CDR2 FQNEAQ, per germline (reference sequence). CDR3 bases: TGTGCCAGCAGCTCCCTGGCGACAGGTGAATACTTGTCTACGCAGTATTTT. It codes for CASSSLATGEYLSTQYF.

The V call is TRBV6-5, the J call TRBJ2-1; 11 positions agree with TRBD2. The V gene's germline CDR1 is MNHEY and CDR2 SVGAGI. The CDR3 covers 14 residues. Germline trimming cut 10 bases from V and 4 bases from J; bases unmatched to any gene: 6. CDR3: CATLAGGPYNEQFF. As DNA, the CDR3 is TGTGCCACCTTAGCGGGGGGGCCTTACAATGAGCAGTTCTTC.

The chain has TRBV12-3 or TRBV12-4 and TRBJ1-6, with 10 bases identical to TRBD1. The CDR3 runs 14 residues. The ends lost 3 bases at V and 10 bases at J; junction bases unmatched: 3. The CDR3 DNA follows: TGTGCCAGCAGTTTGGGACAGGGGAGGTCACCCCTCCACTTT. Translation gives CASSLGQGRSPLHF.

This sequence joins TRBV27 and TRBJ1-5; 8 nucleotides agree with TRBD1. The CDR3 length is 15 residues. Germline-derived CDR1 and CDR2 are MNHEY and SMNVEV (reference sequence). The V and J ends lost 3 bases and 2 bases, in that order; junction bases with no gene match: 3. DNA for the CDR3: TGTGCCAGCAGTTTGGCGGGACAGGGCAATCAGCCCCAGCATTTT. Residues: CASSLAGQGNQPQHF.

The V call is TRBV15, the J call TRBJ1-1, with a weak D call TRBD1 (5 bases). The germline V gene has CDR1 LNHNV and CDR2 YYDKDF (reference sequence). V gave up 4 bases and J gave up 3 bases, with 15 bases separating them. The CDR3 totals 15 residues. The CDR3 is CATSIFRDGYTEAFF. The DNA for the CDR3 is TGTGCCACCAGCATCTTCCGGGACGGCTACACTGAAGCTTTCTTT. The variable domain in full, with the rest retrieved from reference TRBV15 and TRBJ1-1, is DAMVIQNPRYQVTQFGKPVTLSCSQTLNHNVMYWYQQKSSQAPKLLFHYYDKDFNNEADTPDNFQSRRPNTSFCFLDIRSPGLGDTAMYLCATSIFRDGYTEAFFGQGTRLTVV.

The CDR3 region is CASSQERQLNTEAFF. CDR3 coding DNA: TGCGCCAGCAGCCAAGAACGACAGCTGAACACTGAAGCTTTCTTT. J is TRBJ1-1 and V is TRBV4-1, with D perhaps TRBD1 (5 bases). The CDR3 has 15 amino acids. CDR1 and CDR2 (germline): MGHRA, YSYEKL. V was trimmed by 0 bases and J by 0 bases, leaving 8 bases between them.